The 26 T cell receptor beta chains listed next were all sequenced from one sample in a study of cytomegalovirus exposure and HLA in healthy donors. Amplification used 60 Vbeta primers and 13 Jbeta primers. This table comes from immunoSEQ multiplex PCR, and its TCRdb copy is limited to in-frame clones, with some not included. Among approximately 100,000 clones listed, roughly 82% were seen once. Sequencing used PBMCs. These receptors originate from a human donor in good health.

The V call is TRBV27, the J call TRBJ2-7; D may be TRBD2 (6 bases). This CDR3 spans 12 amino acids. With 5 bases removed from V and 7 bases from J, the gap between germline ends came to 12 bases. The germline gives CDR1 MNHEY, CDR2 SMNVEV (reference sequence). This CDR3 reads CASSTFGREQYF. CDR3 DNA: TGTGCCAGCAGTACCTTCGGGAGAGAGCAGTACTTC.

V and J are TRBV5-1 and TRBJ2-2, with a weak D call TRBD1 (6 bases). Germline V CDR1 and CDR2: SGHRS, YFSETQ. CDR3 length: 15 residues. Trimming cost V 4 bases and J 0 bases, with 10 bases left between them. In nucleotides, the CDR3 is TGCGCCAGCAGCCGGGACATTGCGAACACCGGGGAGCTGTTTTTT. Its protein product is CASSRDIANTGELFF.

This chain links TRBV5-1 with TRBJ1-6; no clear D gene. CDR1 is SGHRS and CDR2 is YFSETQ in the germline V gene. V gave up 0 bases and J gave up 6 bases, with 10 bases separating them. The CDR3 is 15 residues long. CDR3 coding DNA: TGCGCCAGCAGCTTGGACCCGACTTCTAATTCACCCCTCCACTTT. It codes for CASSLDPTSNSPLHF.

The chain links TRBV14 to TRBJ2-1; TRBD2 aligns across 11 bases. The CDR3 length is 18 residues. The ends lost 5 bases at V and 2 bases at J; junction bases unmatched: 11. CDR1 SGHDN and CDR2 FVKESK come from the germline V gene. CDR3 nucleotides: TGTGCCAGCAGCAGACACCAGGGACTAGCGGCAACCTACAATGAGCAGTTCTTC. Its protein is CASSRHQGLAATYNEQFF.

Comment on this clone: Germline is not matched at one junction end, which may reflect a read error. Other DNA sequences within the sample encode an identical CDR3. The rearrangement joins TRBV5-1 to TRBJ2-7; D is perhaps TRBD1 (6 bases). Germline V CDR1 and CDR2: SGHRS, YFSETQ. This CDR3 is 18 amino acids long. CDR3 in DNA: TGCGCCAGCAGCTTTTGGGGGTCCTCGCAGGGGCTCAGGAACGAACAGTACTTC. Residues: CASSFWGSSQGLRNEQYF.

The chain is built from TRBV19 and TRBJ2-3; TRBD2 aligns across 7 bases. There are 15 residues in the CDR3. V shed 3 bases, J shed 3 bases, and the junction held 6 bases outside the gene matches. Per germline, CDR1 LNHDA and CDR2 SQIVND (reference sequence). The CDR3 DNA reads as TGTGCCAGTAGTATTAAAGCGGGGCGAACAGATACGCAGTATTTT. Translating it yields CASSIKAGRTDTQYF.

The genes are TRBV2 and TRBJ1-6; 8 bases align to TRBD1. In germline, CDR1 is SNHLY, CDR2 FYNNEI. J was trimmed by 7 bases and V by 4 bases; bases with no gene match: 9. The CDR3 is 16 amino acids. This CDR3 is CASSAGGTEQNSPLHF. The CDR3 DNA reads TGTGCCAGCAGTGCAGGGGGCACAGAACAAAATTCACCCCTCCACTTT.

This rearrangement joins TRBV11-2 to TRBJ2-7; D is possibly TRBD2 (7 bases). Germline lookup yields CDR1 SGHAT and CDR2 FQNNGV. This CDR3 has 17 residues. The V end lost 1 base, the J end lost 2 bases, and 18 bases lay between the germline ends. CDR3 region: CASSLGGGTGLTYEQYF. CDR3 in DNA: TGTGCCAGCAGCTTAGGGGGGGGCACAGGGCTGACCTACGAGCAGTACTTC.

The rearrangement uses TRBV4-1 and TRBJ2-5; 7 bases match TRBD2. The end of the DNA aligns better with TRBJ2-7, so the J call may be wrong. Germline assignment: CDR1 MGHRA and CDR2 YSYEKL. This CDR3 has 14 amino acids. The CDR3 here is CASSQVLATYEQYF. The CDR3 coding sequence is TGCGCCAGCAGCCAAGTACTAGCGACCTACGAGCAGTACTTC.

The rearrangement links TRBV6-5 to TRBJ2-7; 10 positions agree with TRBD1. This CDR3 has 15 amino acids. Looked up from germline, CDR1 is MNHEY and CDR2 is SVGAGI. V lost 2 bases and J lost 3; bases outside the gene matches: 4. The CDR3: CASSYSGQGVYEQYF. The CDR3 region has the DNA TGTGCCAGCAGTTACAGCGGACAGGGGGTCTACGAGCAGTACTTC.

The chain is built from TRBV18 and TRBJ2-1; TRBD2 might be the D (6 bases). This CDR3 has 17 amino acids. V lost 3 bases, J lost 0 bases, and 15 bases lay in between. CDR1 KGHSH and CDR2 LQKENI come from the germline V gene. The chain's CDR3 is CASSPFRTTSSYNEQFF. CDR3 nucleotides: TGTGCCAGCTCACCTTTTCGGACGACTAGCTCCTACAATGAGCAGTTCTTC. Using reference TRBV18 and TRBJ2-1 for the parts outside the CDR3, the full variable domain is NAGVMQNPRHLVRRRGQEARLRCSPMKGHSHVYWYRQLPEEGLKFMVYLQKENIIDESGMPKERFSAEFPKEGPSILRIQQVVRGDSAAYFCASSPFRTTSSYNEQFFGPGTRLTVL.

This clone appeared a few times. The rearrangement joins TRBV6-6 to TRBJ2-2; possibly TRBD2 for D (5 bases). Germline CDR1 reads MNHNY; CDR2 reads SVGAGI (reference sequence). Deletions cut 0 bases from V and 9 bases from J, with 11 bases between. CDR3 length equals 14 residues. The CDR3 DNA reads as TGTGCCAGCAGTTACTCGATACCGGGGTGGGAGCTGTTTTTT. Its protein product is CASSYSIPGWELFF.

The rearrangement joins TRBV18 to TRBJ2-7, with a tentative D call TRBD2 (5 bases). The germline gives CDR1 KGHSH, CDR2 LQKENI. Trimming pared 1 base from V and 0 bases from J, leaving 16 bases between. The CDR3 sequence is 17 residues long. Here the CDR3 DNA reads TGTGCCAGCTCACCACTTCCGGCCGGGAAAAGCTCCTACGAGCAGTACTTC. Protein: CASSPLPAGKSSYEQYF. Combining the CDR3 with reference TRBV18 and TRBJ2-7 gives the whole variable domain NAGVMQNPRHLVRRRGQEARLRCSPMKGHSHVYWYRQLPEEGLKFMVYLQKENIIDESGMPKERFSAEFPKEGPSILRIQQVVRGDSAAYFCASSPLPAGKSSYEQYFGPGTRLTVT.

The V and J genes are TRBV11-1 and TRBJ1-6; D gene uncertain. This CDR3 region has 14 residues. Trimming took off 5 bases at V and 7 bases at J, with 12 bases between the two ends. Germline CDR1 SGHAT, CDR2 FQDESV (reference sequence). The chain's CDR3 is CASSPPLSNSPLHF. The DNA of the CDR3 is TGTGCCAGCAGCCCACCGCTATCAAATTCACCCCTCCACTTT. Full variable domain (remainder filled in from reference TRBV11-1 and TRBJ1-6): EAEVAQSPRYKITEKSQAVAFWCDPISGHATLYWYRQILGQGPELLVQFQDESVVDDSQLPKDRFSAERLKGVDSTLKIQPAELGDSAMYLCASSPPLSNSPLHFGNGTRLTVT.

This sequence joins TRBV30 and TRBJ1-1; 7 nucleotides line up with TRBD1. The germline CDR1 and CDR2 sequences are GTSNPN and SVGIG (reference sequence). After removal of 3 bases from V and 3 bases from J, the junction contained 7 bases not matched to a gene. The length of the CDR3 is 14 residues. CDR3 sequence (DNA): TGTGCCTGGAGCAGGGGGTCGGGTGACACTGAAGCTTTCTTT. It translates to CAWSRGSGDTEAFF.

The chain recombines TRBV7-9 with TRBJ2-2; the match to TRBD1 covers 7 bases. Germline V gives CDR1 SEHNR, CDR2 FQNEAQ (reference sequence). With 1 base clipped from V and 5 bases from J, the junction kept 4 bases outside the gene matches. The CDR3 covers 15 residues. CDR3 protein: CASSLDRGWTGELFF. The DNA for the CDR3 is TGTGCCAGCAGCTTAGACAGGGGATGGACCGGGGAGCTGTTTTTT.

The V gene is TRBV2, the J gene TRBJ1-2; 8 bases fit TRBD1. The J segment lost 4 bases and the V segment lost 5 bases, leaving 6 bases of the junction unmatched. Germline lookup yields CDR1 SNHLY and CDR2 FYNNEI. The length of the CDR3 is 14 residues. The CDR3 DNA sequence: TGTGCCAGCAGTCTAACCGGGACAGGCTATGGCTACACCTTC. Its protein product is CASSLTGTGYGYTF.

The V gene is TRBV18, the J gene TRBJ1-2; 9 bases match TRBD1. The CDR3 totals 15 residues. Germline loops: CDR1 KGHSH, CDR2 LQKENI. V lost 6 bases and J lost 0; bases outside the gene matches: 5. CDR3 protein: CASSVQGAANYGYTF. The CDR3 DNA reads as TGTGCCAGCTCCGTACAGGGGGCTGCTAACTATGGCTACACCTTC.

Here the CDR3 DNA reads TGTGCCAGCAGCCCCAAGGGGGACAGGAAGTATACCGGGGAGCTGTTTTTT. Encoded protein: CASSPKGDRKYTGELFF. The chain has TRBV4-2 and TRBJ2-2; 8 nucleotides line up with TRBD1. This CDR3 is built from 17 residues. Per the germline V gene, CDR1 is LGHNA and CDR2 is YNFKEQ. V was clipped by 4 bases and J by 5 bases; unmatched bases: 12.

The rearrangement joins TRBV14 to TRBJ2-3; 9 bases match TRBD1. The V gene end was trimmed by 4 bases and the J gene end by 4 bases; junction bases not matched to a gene: 6. The germline CDR1 and CDR2 sequences are SGHDN and FVKESK. This CDR3 has 15 residues. The CDR3, as DNA: TGTGCCAGCAGCCTTCGGACAGGGGATGCAGATACGCAGTATTTT. This codes for CASSLRTGDADTQYF.

The chain recombines TRBV14 with TRBJ1-1; tentative D call: TRBD1 (6 bases). Germline CDR1 and CDR2: SGHDN and FVKESK. V was trimmed by 4 bases and J by 3 bases, leaving 15 bases between them. The CDR3 runs 15 residues. The CDR3 DNA sequence: TGTGCCAGCAGCCGTTCCAGGGGTGTGTACACTGAAGCTTTCTTT. This encodes CASSRSRGVYTEAFF.

The chain has TRBV5-1 and TRBJ2-1; possible D gene TRBD2, 5 bases. V was pared by 0 bases and J by 9 bases, with 10 bases between. Germline V lookup: CDR1 SGHRS, CDR2 YFSETQ. This CDR3 has 13 amino acids. CDR3 residues: CASSLELGGEQFF. CDR3 coding DNA: TGCGCCAGCAGCTTGGAACTAGGTGGTGAGCAGTTCTTC.

This clone was picked up one time. The CDR3 spells CASSQRDTDSYEQYF. The CDR3 DNA follows: TGTGCCAGCTCACAACGGGACACCGATTCCTACGAGCAGTACTTC. The chain links TRBV18 to TRBJ2-7; the D gene is possibly TRBD1 (6 bases). CDR3 length equals 15 residues. The ends were cut back, 4 bases at V and 1 base at J, with 14 bases in the middle. CDR1 and CDR2 from the germline V gene are KGHSH and LQKENI.

This clone appeared a single time. The chain joins TRBV27 to TRBJ1-2; D uncertain. CDR3 size: 14 residues. Trimming stripped 2 bases from V and 5 bases from J, with 12 bases between. CDR1 and CDR2 (germline): MNHEY, SMNVEV (reference sequence). The CDR3 is CASSLLGEGYGYTF. The DNA of the CDR3 is TGTGCCAGCAGTTTACTGGGAGAGGGTTATGGCTACACCTTC.

This sequence joins TRBV7-6 and TRBJ1-1, with D perhaps matching TRBD1 (5 bases). The CDR3 loop spans 14 amino acids. From germline, CDR1 is SGHVS and CDR2 FNYEAQ. V lost 3 bases and J 1 base, leaving 9 bases between the germline ends. The chain's CDR3 is CASSLVQGNTEAFF. Here the CDR3 DNA reads TGTGCCAGCAGCTTGGTCCAGGGGAACACTGAAGCTTTCTTT.

The chain combines TRBV30 with TRBJ1-6; no clear D gene. The CDR3 contains 13 residues. CDR1 GTSNPN and CDR2 SVGIG come from the germline V gene (reference sequence). Trimming shortened V by 2 bases and J by 7 bases, and 9 bases separated the two germline ends. The DNA for the CDR3 is TGTGCCTGGAGTCCATTCAGAAATTCACCCCTCCACTTT. Protein product: CAWSPFRNSPLHF.